This TCR beta chain came from a study of cytomegalovirus exposure and HLA in healthy donors. Turning to the study itself: The roughly 120 validation repertoires, a later analysis reported, used the same platform as the approximately 700 first-cohort repertoires. Regarding the study as a whole: Using the classifier, cytomegalovirus status was reportedly diagnosed with high specificity and sensitivity.

In the case of this clone: As yet, its antigen is unknown.

The assay was immunoSEQ multiplex PCR, and TCRdb's table has in-frame clones only and misses some. The sample has approximately 220,000 clones; approximately 80% are singletons. V shed 6 bases and J 4 bases; nucleotides not matched to a gene: 15. CDR1 and CDR2 from the germline V gene are LNHDA and SQIVND (reference sequence). The CDR3 runs to 17 residues. The J gene is TRBJ2-5, the V gene TRBV19; 9 nucleotides line up with TRBD1. The sequence came from a woman aged 30 to 39 in good health and CMV-seropositive. The sequenced sample consisted of PBMCs. In DNA, the CDR3 is TGTGCCAGTAGACCCGGGACAGGGAGAACTCAGCGAGAGACCCAGTACTTC. Translating it yields CASRPGTGRTQRETQYF. Using reference TRBV19 and TRBJ2-5 for the parts outside the CDR3, the full variable domain is DGGITQSPKYLFRKEGQNVTLSCEQNLNHDAMYWYRQDPGQGLRLIYYSQIVNDFQKGDIAEGYSVSREKKESFPLTVTSAQKNPTAFYLCASRPGTGRTQRETQYFGPGTRLLVL.